The source of this TCR beta chain is a study of blood T cell repertoires in COVID-19. Only one count was recorded for this clone. Sequencing was performed with immunoSEQ multiplex PCR; in TCRdb, only in-frame clones are kept and a portion is missing. The sample records roughly 150,000 clones, around 90% being singletons. V dropped 5 bases and J dropped 6 bases, with 13 bases sitting between them. The CDR3 has 14 amino acids. CDR1 is MDHEN and CDR2 is SYDVKM in the germline V gene. What was sequenced was peripheral blood. V and J are TRBV28 and TRBJ2-2; D is perhaps TRBD2 (7 bases). This clonotype was obtained from an elderly woman with acute or convalescent COVID-19. The CDR3 protein is CASSDGGAAGELFF. The CDR3 DNA reads TGTGCCAGCAGTGATGGGGGGGCAGCCGGGGAGCTGTTTTTT.